Following are 16 T cell receptor beta chains from one sample sequenced in a study of chronic HIV infection and antiretroviral therapy. TCRdb itself ran the 5' RACE reads through MiXCR, one entry per CDR3 protein. The sample carries more than 40,000 distinct CDR3 sequences, about a fifth recorded once. The material sequenced was peripheral blood. The source is an adult who had HIV and had not received antiretroviral therapy, or was an uninfected healthy control (not recorded which).

The chain recombines TRBV7-8 with TRBJ1-1; 12 bases fit TRBD1. The CDR3 is 13 amino acids. Trimming took 5 bases from V and 9 from J; bases not matched to a gene: 4. Germline V gene data show CDR1 as SGHVS and CDR2 as FQNEAQ. CDR3 nucleotide sequence: TGTGCCAGCAGCCCTGGGACAGGGGGCCAAGCTTTCTTT. It specifies CASSPGTGGQAFF.

This clonotype was detected a few times. This rearrangement joins TRBV20-1 to TRBJ2-7; 9 bases map to TRBD2. Germline CDR1 is DFQATT and CDR2 is SNEGSKA (reference sequence). The CDR3 is 14 residues long. V lost 5 bases and J lost 2; bases outside the gene matches: 7. In DNA form, the CDR3 reads TGCAGTGCTGCGAATAGCGGGAGAACCTACGAGCAGTACTTC. This sequence encodes CSAANSGRTYEQYF.

In this sample, this clonotype turned up a few times. The rearrangement links TRBV4-1 to TRBJ2-5; 7 bases agree with TRBD1. The V gene end was trimmed by 5 bases and the J gene end by 3 bases; junction bases not matched to a gene: 6. CDR3 length: 14 amino acids. Germline assignment: CDR1 MGHRA and CDR2 YSYEKL. DNA of the CDR3: TGCGCCAGCAGCTTTTCCGGGACAGAAGAGACCCAGTACTTC. Protein: CASSFSGTEETQYF.

The rearrangement uses TRBV30 and TRBJ1-3; weak D call: TRBD1 (6 bases). The CDR3 runs 14 residues. Germline CDR1 is GTSNPN and CDR2 is SVGIG (reference sequence). Trimming took off 3 bases at V and 0 bases at J, with 9 bases between the two ends. The CDR3 DNA reads as TGTGCCTGGAGGACAGGCGGCTCTGGAAACACCATATATTTT. This encodes CAWRTGGSGNTIYF.

The chain recombines TRBV28 with TRBJ2-4; D perhaps matches TRBD2 (6 bases). The CDR3 totals 11 residues. Per the germline V gene, CDR1 is MDHEN and CDR2 is SYDVKM. Trimming shortened V by 7 bases and J by 10 bases, and 11 bases separated the two germline ends. This chain's CDR3 is CASKDGGIQYF. The CDR3 region has the DNA TGTGCCAGCAAAGATGGGGGGATTCAGTACTTC.

The chain couples TRBV15 to TRBJ2-3, with D perhaps TRBD2 (5 bases). The V and J ends lost 9 bases and 6 bases respectively, with 10 bases between them. Germline assignment: CDR1 LNHNV and CDR2 YYDKDF (reference sequence). There are 11 residues in the CDR3. CDR3 sequence (DNA): TGTGCCACACTGGACTTCGATACGCAGTATTTT. Translation: CATLDFDTQYF.

The chain employs TRBV29-1 and TRBJ1-5; weak D call: TRBD1 (5 bases). The germline V gene encodes CDR1 SQVTM and CDR2 ANQGSEA. The V and J ends lost 4 bases and 2 bases respectively, with 15 bases between them. This CDR3 spans 15 amino acids. The CDR3 sequence: CSVGGGVERNQPQHF. CDR3 sequence (DNA): TGCAGCGTTGGGGGGGGGGTCGAGCGCAATCAGCCCCAGCATTTT.

The chain links TRBV18 to TRBJ2-1; 9 bases are shared with TRBD1. Germline loops: CDR1 KGHSH, CDR2 LQKENI. V was clipped by 0 bases and J by 8 bases; unmatched bases: 5. The CDR3 spans 15 residues. CDR3 loop: CASSPPGQGRDEQFF. The CDR3 region has the DNA TGTGCCAGCTCACCACCCGGACAGGGGCGAGATGAGCAGTTCTTC.

This clonotype was observed a handful of times. CDR3 DNA: TGTGCCAGCAGTGAAGGTATAGGGTCTAGCAATCAGCCCCAGCATTTT. Translating it yields CASSEGIGSSNQPQHF. V usage is TRBV6-1 and J usage is TRBJ1-5; D gene uncertain. This CDR3 spans 16 amino acids. Germline V gene lookup returns CDR1 MNHNS and CDR2 SASEGT. V lost 1 base and J lost 0, with 10 bases in between.

The J gene is TRBJ1-1, the V gene TRBV29-1; 8 bases match TRBD1. The CDR3 runs to 14 residues. V lost 7 bases to trimming and J lost 6 bases; unmatched junction nucleotides: 13. The germline V gene encodes CDR1 SQVTM and CDR2 ANQGSEA. CDR3 nucleotides: TGCAGCGCGCAGGGGGCGCGACGGTCTGCTGAAGCTTTCTTT. It encodes CSAQGARRSAEAFF.

This clonotype has more than one count but fewer than ten. The gene calls are TRBV28 and TRBJ2-4, with TRBD1 identical over 9 bases. With 7 bases clipped from V and 11 bases from J, the junction kept 9 bases outside the gene matches. The CDR3 sequence is 13 residues long. Germline V lookup: CDR1 MDHEN, CDR2 SYDVKM. The CDR3 is CASNEGQGQVQYF. Here the CDR3 DNA reads TGTGCCAGCAACGAGGGACAGGGTCAGGTTCAGTACTTC. Looking up the rest from reference TRBV28 and TRBJ2-4 gives the full variable domain: DVKVTQSSRYLVKRTGEKVFLECVQDMDHENMFWYRQDPGLGLRLIYFSYDVKMKEKGDIPEGYSVSREKKERFSLILESASTNQTSMYLCASNEGQGQVQYFGAGTRLSVL.

This clonotype has a single count. The chain couples TRBV7-8 to TRBJ1-3, with a possible D match to TRBD1 (6 bases). From germline, CDR1 is SGHVS and CDR2 FQNEAQ. Trimming shortened V by 2 bases and J by 0 bases, and 14 bases separated the two germline ends. CDR3 size: 17 residues. For the CDR3, the DNA is TGTGCCAGCAGCTTATTTCCGCGAGGGGGCTCTGGAAACACCATATATTTT. It encodes CASSLFPRGGSGNTIYF. Full variable domain (rest looked up from reference TRBV7-8 and TRBJ1-3): GAGVSQSPRYKVAKRGQDVALRCDPISGHVSLFWYQQALGQGPEFLTYFQNEAQLDKSGLPSDRFFAERPEGSVSTLKIQRTQQEDSAVYLCASSLFPRGGSGNTIYFGEGSWLTVV.

The sample holds a few counts of this clonotype. This chain joins TRBV27 and TRBJ2-1; TRBD2 aligns across 11 bases. This CDR3 comprises 17 residues. The ends lost 3 bases at V and 7 bases at J; junction bases unmatched: 11. CDR1 is MNHEY, CDR2 SMNVEV, per germline (reference sequence). CDR3 sequence reads: CASSFRGIAGGRNEQFF. The DNA for the CDR3 is TGTGCCAGCAGTTTTAGGGGAATAGCGGGAGGGCGGAATGAGCAGTTCTTC.

The chain is built from TRBV29-1 and TRBJ2-2; the D is unclear. The CDR3 totals 13 residues. V gave up 4 bases and J gave up 6 bases, with 12 bases separating them. Germline CDR1 and CDR2: SQVTM and ANQGSEA. The CDR3 DNA reads TGCAGCGTTGGTATCCCCGGTGCCGGGGAGCTGTTTTTT. This translates into CSVGIPGAGELFF.

This clonotype showed up just a few times. The chain has TRBV12-3 or TRBV12-4 and TRBJ2-7, with 9 bases lining up with TRBD2. The CDR3 length is 14 residues. With V trimmed by 6 bases and J by 6 bases, 9 bases remained unmatched. The CDR3 spells CASSLREGRSEQYF. In nucleotides, the CDR3 is TGTGCCAGCAGCCTGCGGGAGGGCCGCAGCGAGCAGTACTTC.

CDR3 sequence (DNA): TGTGCCAGCAGCTCGCCGATACCGGGACTCTACGAGCAGTACTTC. Protein sequence: CASSSPIPGLYEQYF. This chain links TRBV11-1 with TRBJ2-7, with D possibly TRBD2 on 6 matching bases. The V gene's germline CDR1 is SGHAT and CDR2 FQDESV (reference sequence). The CDR3 totals 15 residues. V gave up 4 bases and J gave up 3 bases, with 16 bases separating them.